Following are 5 T cell receptor beta chains from one sample sequenced in a study of control samples from healthy donors and cancer patients. The assay was immunoSEQ multiplex PCR, and TCRdb's table has in-frame clones only and misses some. Altogether 95,000 to 150,000 clones are present, about 90% being singletons, with the ten largest covering around 3%. What was sequenced was blood. Receptor source: a man in his 60s in good health.

J is TRBJ1-3 and V is TRBV6-6, with D tentatively TRBD1 (5 bases). V lost 6 bases and J lost 2, with 11 bases in between. Germline-derived CDR1 and CDR2 are MNHNY and SVGAGI (reference sequence). The CDR3 is made up of 14 amino acids. The CDR3 sequence: CASRKTGTGNTIYF. Here the CDR3 DNA reads TGTGCCAGCAGAAAAACAGGAACTGGAAACACCATATATTTT.

In this sample, this clone turned up once. The chain is built from TRBV28 and TRBJ1-4; D remains unclear. In germline, CDR1 is MDHEN, CDR2 SYDVKM. There are 13 residues in the CDR3. V was cut by 4 bases and J by 4 bases, with 7 bases left in between. The CDR3 sequence is CASSSHSNEKLFF. The DNA of the CDR3 is TGTGCCAGCAGTTCCCACAGTAATGAAAAACTGTTTTTT.

This clone has only one observation. The chain carries TRBV7-2 and TRBJ2-7; D is possibly TRBD1 or TRBD2 (5 bases each). The CDR3 length is 16 residues. The V gene's germline CDR1 is SGHTA and CDR2 FQGNSA. V lost 1 base, J lost 2 bases, and 15 bases lay in between. The CDR3 DNA sequence: TGTGCCAGCAGCTTAGGGGGTGTGGGGGTAGCCTACGAGCAGTACTTC. It encodes CASSLGGVGVAYEQYF.

The rearrangement joins TRBV2 to TRBJ1-5; TRBD1 aligns across 11 bases. There are 16 residues in the CDR3. Germline V gives CDR1 SNHLY, CDR2 FYNNEI. Trimming took 5 bases from V and 1 from J; bases not matched to a gene: 4. The CDR3 sequence is CASSRTGGWSNQPQHF. DNA of the CDR3: TGTGCCAGCAGTCGGACAGGGGGCTGGAGCAATCAGCCCCAGCATTTT.

V is TRBV12-3 or TRBV12-4 and J is TRBJ1-1; D is unresolved. This CDR3 has 13 residues. V lost 3 bases, J lost 1 base, and 6 bases lay in between. The CDR3 bases are TGTGCCAGCAGTTTGGCTGCGAACACTGAAGCTTTCTTT. Its translation: CASSLAANTEAFF.